The 10 T cell receptor beta chains in this list originate from one sample, sequenced in a study of blood T cell repertoires in COVID-19. Clones were sequenced by immunoSEQ multiplex PCR, and TCRdb holds only the in-frame ones, with some missing. The sample lists roughly 120,000 clones, about 83% occurring once. Sequenced sample: peripheral blood. The receptors were sampled from a human donor in a cohort sampled during active COVID-19.

The chain joins TRBV13 to TRBJ2-3; D is possibly TRBD2 (5 bases). With 3 bases removed from V and 0 bases from J, the gap between germline ends came to 13 bases. CDR1 is PRHDT and CDR2 is FYEKMQ in the germline V gene (reference sequence). The CDR3 is made up of 16 amino acids. The CDR3 bases are TGTGCCAGCAGCTTGACGTTCCGGGAAAGCACAGATACGCAGTATTTT. This codes for CASSLTFRESTDTQYF.

The CDR3 sequence: CASSVASGRGNNEQFF. In DNA form, the CDR3 reads TGTGCCAGCAGCGTAGCAAGCGGGAGGGGCAACAATGAGCAGTTCTTC. The chain uses TRBV9 and TRBJ2-1; TRBD2 matches at 10 bases. V lost 0 bases and J lost 5; bases outside the gene matches: 5. Germline lookup yields CDR1 SGDLS and CDR2 YYNGEE. CDR3 size: 16 residues.

This clone is a singleton in its sample. This chain connects TRBV9 to TRBJ1-1; 7 positions agree with TRBD1. Germline CDR1 and CDR2: SGDLS and YYNGEE. The CDR3 is 15 amino acids. V was clipped by 4 bases and J by 0 bases; unmatched bases: 6. CDR3 amino acids: CASSTGQTMNTEAFF. CDR3 bases: TGTGCCAGCAGCACGGGACAGACTATGAACACTGAAGCTTTCTTT.

This clone was seen a handful of times. This chain links TRBV5-1 with TRBJ2-7; weak D call: TRBD1 (7 bases). The CDR3 spans 13 residues. V was cut by 5 bases and J by 7 bases, with 16 bases left in between. CDR1 SGHRS and CDR2 YFSETQ come from the germline V gene. The CDR3 DNA follows: TGCGCCAGCAGACGGGGGACAGAGGGTGAGCAGTACTTC. It yields the protein CASRRGTEGEQYF.

CDR3 DNA: TGTGCCAGCACCCCCCGGGACTTCTACGAGCAGTACTTC. It codes for CASTPRDFYEQYF. The V gene is TRBV6-2 or TRBV6-3, the J gene TRBJ2-7; a possible D gene is TRBD2 (6 bases). This CDR3 contains 13 residues. V was pared by 7 bases and J by 3 bases, with 13 bases between. Germline-derived CDR1 and CDR2 are MNHEY and SVGEGT.

This clone was seen once. J is TRBJ2-2 and V is TRBV6-2 or TRBV6-3; TRBD1 is a possible D gene (6 bases). This CDR3 contains 14 residues. Germline V gene sequence: CDR1 MNHEY, CDR2 SVGEGT. V was cut by 5 bases and J by 6 bases, with 13 bases left in between. The CDR3 protein is CASSRGNNAGELFF. The CDR3 DNA is TGTGCCAGCAGTAGGGGGAATAATGCCGGGGAGCTGTTTTTT.

V and J are TRBV2 and TRBJ1-6; 7 bases fit TRBD1. J lost 6 bases, V lost 6 bases, and 5 bases had no gene match. Germline V gene sequence: CDR1 SNHLY, CDR2 FYNNEI. CDR3 length: 14 amino acids. The CDR3 is CASRFGTANSPLHF. DNA of the CDR3: TGTGCCAGCAGATTCGGGACAGCTAATTCACCCCTCCACTTT.

The V gene is TRBV7-9, the J gene TRBJ1-1; D unclear. The germline V gene has CDR1 SEHNR and CDR2 FQNEAQ (reference sequence). CDR3 length equals 13 residues. The ends were cut back, 5 bases at V and 0 bases at J, with 7 bases in the middle. CDR3 sequence reads: CASSPTVNTEAFF. In DNA, the CDR3 is TGTGCCAGCAGCCCTACAGTGAACACTGAAGCTTTCTTT.

This clone appeared a single time. The rearrangement uses TRBV18 and TRBJ1-1; D is ambiguous. The CDR3 sequence is 14 residues long. Trimming left V 2 bases short and J 3 bases short, with 10 bases between. Germline V gene lookup returns CDR1 KGHSH and CDR2 LQKENI. As DNA, the CDR3 is TGTGCCAGCTCACCAATCCAAGCGGACACTGAAGCTTTCTTT. Its protein is CASSPIQADTEAFF.

The chain is built from TRBV24-1 and TRBJ2-1; 11 bases align to TRBD2. The CDR3 is 14 amino acids. V trimming: 5 bases; J trimming: 9 bases; junction bases outside the gene matches: 5. Germline V gives CDR1 KGHDR, CDR2 SFDVKD. CDR3 protein: CATSGLAGGGEQFF. The CDR3 nucleotides read TGTGCCACCAGTGGGCTAGCGGGAGGAGGTGAGCAGTTCTTC.